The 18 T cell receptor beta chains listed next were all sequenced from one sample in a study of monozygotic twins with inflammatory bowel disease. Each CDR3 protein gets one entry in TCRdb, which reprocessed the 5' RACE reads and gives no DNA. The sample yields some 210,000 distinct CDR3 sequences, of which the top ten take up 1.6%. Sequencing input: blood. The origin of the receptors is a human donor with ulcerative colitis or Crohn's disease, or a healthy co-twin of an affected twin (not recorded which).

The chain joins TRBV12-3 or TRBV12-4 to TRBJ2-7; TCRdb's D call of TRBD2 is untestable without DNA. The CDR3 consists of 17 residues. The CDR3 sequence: CASSFRELAGMNYEQYF.

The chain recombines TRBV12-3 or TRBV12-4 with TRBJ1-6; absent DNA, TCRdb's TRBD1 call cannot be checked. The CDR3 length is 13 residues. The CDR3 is CASGRQGNSPLHF.

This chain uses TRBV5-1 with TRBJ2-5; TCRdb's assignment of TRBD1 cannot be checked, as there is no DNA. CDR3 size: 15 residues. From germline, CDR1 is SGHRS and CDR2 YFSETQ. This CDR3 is CASSSTKGVRETQYF.

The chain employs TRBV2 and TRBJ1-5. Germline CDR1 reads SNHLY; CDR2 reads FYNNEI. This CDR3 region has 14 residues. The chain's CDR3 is CASSPEKGAQPQHF. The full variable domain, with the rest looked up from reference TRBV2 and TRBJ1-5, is EPEVTQTPSHQVTQMGQEVILRCVPISNHLYFYWYRQILGQKVEFLVSFYNNEISEKSEIFDDQFSVERPDGSNFTLKIRSTKLEDSAMYFCASSPEKGAQPQHFGDGTRLSIL.

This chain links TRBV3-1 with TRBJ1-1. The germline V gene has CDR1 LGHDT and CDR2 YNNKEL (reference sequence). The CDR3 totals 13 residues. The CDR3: CASSQVGNTEAFF.

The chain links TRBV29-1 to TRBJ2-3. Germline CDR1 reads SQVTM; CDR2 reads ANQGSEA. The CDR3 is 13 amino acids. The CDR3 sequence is CSVDGSSTDTQYF.

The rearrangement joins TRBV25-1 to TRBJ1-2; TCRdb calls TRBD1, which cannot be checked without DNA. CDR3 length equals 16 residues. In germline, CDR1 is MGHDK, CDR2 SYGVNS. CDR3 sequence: CASSPGSGGVRDGYTF.

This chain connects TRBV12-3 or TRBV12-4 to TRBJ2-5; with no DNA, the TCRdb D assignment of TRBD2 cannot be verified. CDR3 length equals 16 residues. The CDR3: CASTSAGLSLKETQYF.

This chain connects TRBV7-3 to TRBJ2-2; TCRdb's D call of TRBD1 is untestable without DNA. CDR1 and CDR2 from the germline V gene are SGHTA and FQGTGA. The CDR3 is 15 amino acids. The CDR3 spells CASSPPGGSTGELFF.

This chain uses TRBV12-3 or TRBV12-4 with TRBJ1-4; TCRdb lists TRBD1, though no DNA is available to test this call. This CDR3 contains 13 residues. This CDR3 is CASTFQGAEKLFF.

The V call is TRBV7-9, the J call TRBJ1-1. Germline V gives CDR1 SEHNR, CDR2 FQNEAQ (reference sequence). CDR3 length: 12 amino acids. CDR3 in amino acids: CASSFSGTEAFF.

The CDR3 region is CASSLYGTEAFF. The rearrangement uses TRBV12-3 or TRBV12-4 and TRBJ1-1. This CDR3 has 12 amino acids.

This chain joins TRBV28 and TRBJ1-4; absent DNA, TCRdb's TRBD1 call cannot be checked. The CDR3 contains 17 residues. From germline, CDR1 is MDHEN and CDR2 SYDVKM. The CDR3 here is CASSLFSFRGRDEKLFF.

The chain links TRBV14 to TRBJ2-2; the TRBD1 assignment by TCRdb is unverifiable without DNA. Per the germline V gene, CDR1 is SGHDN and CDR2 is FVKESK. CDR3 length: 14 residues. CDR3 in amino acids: CASSPDINTGELFF.

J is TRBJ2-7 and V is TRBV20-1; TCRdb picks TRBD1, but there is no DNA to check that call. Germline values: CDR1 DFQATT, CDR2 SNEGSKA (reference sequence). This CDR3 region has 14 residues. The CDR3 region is CSAMRDTRSYEQYF.

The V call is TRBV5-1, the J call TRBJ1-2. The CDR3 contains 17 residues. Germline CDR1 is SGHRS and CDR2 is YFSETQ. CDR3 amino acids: CASSLAPPGGMGHGYTF.

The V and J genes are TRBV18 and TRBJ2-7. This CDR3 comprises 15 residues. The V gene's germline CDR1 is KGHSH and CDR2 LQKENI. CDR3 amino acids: CASSPEGKVLLEQYF.

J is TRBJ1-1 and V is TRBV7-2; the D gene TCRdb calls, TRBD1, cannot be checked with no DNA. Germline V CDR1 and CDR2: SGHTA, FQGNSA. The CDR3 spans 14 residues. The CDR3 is CASSPHGRGTEAFF.